This T cell receptor (beta chain) is drawn from a study of cytomegalovirus exposure and HLA in healthy donors. Findings of the study overall: Later analysis found that TCR beta chains associated with HLA were more clonally expanded than other, equally common chains.

Everyone who donated was a healthy bone marrow donor. The study ran its PCR with 60 Vbeta and 13 Jbeta primers. The repertoire was sequenced with immunoSEQ multiplex PCR; TCRdb's copy has only in-frame clones and lacks some. Of 150,000 to 200,000 clones in the sample, around 83% were seen once. This clone was counted once. Antigen: not known. The CDR3 contains 11 residues. Germline loops: CDR1 SEHNR, CDR2 FQNEAQ (reference sequence). The chain links TRBV7-9 to TRBJ2-5; D not certain. The last part of the DNA fits TRBJ2-7 better; the J call may be wrong. The clonotype was recovered from a young woman in good health and CMV-seronegative. The sample was PBMCs. The CDR3 is CASSQDYEQYF. As DNA, the CDR3 is TGTGCCAGCAGCCAGGACTACGAGCAGTACTTC.